This T cell receptor (beta chain) was identified in a study of CD4+ T cells in melanoma. Findings and caveats of the study: Diverse differentiation states were reported for melanoma neoantigen-specific CD4+ T cells. A reported correlation linked neoantigen-specific CD4+ T cells to CD8+, macrophage and B cell function.

Remarks on this clone: The antigen is not known.

The method was immunoSEQ multiplex PCR; TCRdb's version includes in-frame clones alone and lacks a portion of them. The profile shows roughly 120,000 clones, approximately 92% of them singletons. Germline V CDR1 and CDR2: SGDLS, YYNGEE. The length of the CDR3 is 14 residues. V lost 1 base and J 3 bases, leaving 11 bases between the germline ends. V usage is TRBV9 and J usage is TRBJ2-7; tentative D call: TRBD1 (6 bases). Sequencing was done on a sample of peripheral blood. This sequence originates from a human donor with melanoma. CDR3 DNA sequence: TGTGCCAGCAGCGTACGTGGCAGGGGCTACGAGCAGTACTTC. Its protein product is CASSVRGRGYEQYF.